This T cell receptor beta chain originates from a study of cytomegalovirus exposure and HLA in healthy donors. Whole-study findings and limits: In a later analysis, HLA-associated TCR beta chains were more clonally expanded than equally common others. Prediction of most subjects' HLA-A and HLA-B alleles by TCR beta sequences was reportedly accurate. The study designated about 160 TCR beta chains cytomegalovirus-associated.

13 Jbeta primers and 60 Vbeta primers were used for the PCR. Per the original methods: Later, an analysis found around 80 million unique TCR beta chains, and roughly 10 million of these were shared. Libraries were prepared by immunoSEQ multiplex PCR; TCRdb keeps only in-frame clonotypes and omits some of them. D and trimming were read from the DNA, whereas the V and J calls and clone size are those reported in that table. Of roughly 110,000 clones listed, 55% to 65% are singletons. The ends lost 5 bases at V and 0 bases at J; junction bases unmatched: 11. The CDR3 extends over 17 amino acids. Germline CDR1 LNHDA, CDR2 SQIVND (reference sequence). A word on this clone: Its antigen is still unknown.

The rearrangement links TRBV19 to TRBJ1-2; the match to TRBD1 covers 8 bases. The TCR was taken from a woman between 25 and 40 years old in good health and CMV-seronegative. The sample consisted of PBMCs. The CDR3 DNA is TGTGCCAGTAGTCCAAGACAGGGGCCGCTGTCTAACTATGGCTACACCTTC. Encoded protein: CASSPRQGPLSNYGYTF.